This T cell receptor (beta chain) was found in a study of shared clonotypes between healthy human individuals. Notes on the study in general: Non-shared clonotypes showed lower generation probabilities than clonotypes common to all four donors.

Per the authors' pipeline: For the immunoSEQ data, sequences were junction-only without quality scores, so filtering differed. Method: immunoSEQ multiplex PCR; TCRdb's copy keeps in-frame clones and lacks some. Clone size and V and J calls were adopted from that table, with D and trimming inferred from the DNA. The sample consists of about 680,000 clones, about 80% of them appearing once. V lost 8 bases and J lost 7; bases outside the gene matches: 11. The CDR3 length is 14 residues. Germline CDR1 and CDR2: WNHNN and SYGVQD (reference sequence). Of note for this clone: The antigen remains unidentified.

Study donors comprised healthy, HIV-negative adults devoid of recent acute infection or vaccination. The receptor's source is a woman younger than 45 in good health. Sequencing used memory CD4+ T cells sorted from blood. Noted subset: CD45RA-negative fraction. V and J are TRBV10-1 and TRBJ2-3; 8 nucleotides agree with TRBD1. The CDR3, as DNA: TGCGCCAGCTCAGGACAGGGCGTTTTTAATACGCAGTATTTT. Protein: CASSGQGVFNTQYF.